This T cell receptor beta chain was found in a study of Graves' ophthalmopathy and Graves' hyperthyroidism. Study results and caveats: Ophthalmopathy was separated from stable hyperthyroidism by a 13-signature model with roughly 91% sensitivity and over 70% specificity. Clonotypes were expanded in thyroid at above 0.001 frequency, and most also appeared in blood.

In regard to this clonotype: The antigen is unknown.

Germline V gene data show CDR1 as SNHLY and CDR2 as FYNNEI. CDR3 length: 12 residues. V was pared by 10 bases and J by 4 bases, with 13 bases between. Eligible hyperthyroidism cases comprised new diagnoses of under 2 months' duration in individuals aged 18 to 65. Amplified material comprised TCR beta CDR3 regions derived from RNA transcripts. First-round RT-PCR used HTBI primers; second-round multiplex PCR followed. TCRdb fed the multiplex PCR reads into MiXCR, producing one record per CDR3 protein. The sample yields 1 million to 1.3 million distinct CDR3 sequences, around a third seen once. V is TRBV2 and J is TRBJ2-5, with D tentatively TRBD2 (5 bases). Input material: peripheral blood or thyroid tissue (not recorded which). The receptor was isolated from an adult man with Graves' hyperthyroidism. The CDR3 is CAIKDRGETQYF. The CDR3 nucleotides read TGTGCCATCAAGGACCGGGGAGAGACCCAGTACTTC.